This passage covers 13 T cell receptor beta chains from one sample sequenced in a study of T cells in narcolepsy. TCRdb's table, derived via immunoSEQ multiplex PCR, lists solely in-frame clones and lacks some. The sample records about 35,000 clones, approximately 77% being singletons. Sequenced material: memory (CD45RA-) CD4+ T cells from blood. The receptors originated from a human donor in good health.

The genes are TRBV5-8 and TRBJ2-7; D is ambiguous. V was trimmed by 2 bases and J by 1 base, leaving 7 bases between them. This CDR3 is built from 13 residues. Germline CDR1 is SGHTS and CDR2 is YDEGEE. This CDR3 reads CASSFWQSYEQYF. DNA of the CDR3: TGTGCCAGCAGCTTCTGGCAGTCCTACGAGCAGTACTTC.

This chain links TRBV27 with TRBJ2-2; unclear D gene. The CDR3 runs 19 residues. CDR1 is MNHEY, CDR2 SMNVEV, per germline (reference sequence). V shed 8 bases and J shed 1 base, with 26 bases lying between them. Here the CDR3 reads CASASLGYGRFGNTGELFF. The DNA of the CDR3 is TGTGCCAGCGCGTCTCTAGGTTATGGGCGCTTCGGGAACACCGGGGAGCTGTTTTTT.

The J gene is TRBJ2-7, the V gene TRBV27; no clear D gene. Per germline, CDR1 MNHEY and CDR2 SMNVEV (reference sequence). There are 17 residues in the CDR3. V was trimmed by 2 bases and J by 4 bases, leaving 21 bases between them. DNA of the CDR3: TGTGCCAGCAGTTTAGGTGGCCCGCCGGGCGCCAGATACGAGCAGTACTTC. This translates into CASSLGGPPGARYEQYF.

The chain is built from TRBV5-6 and TRBJ2-5; D may be TRBD1 or TRBD2 (6 bases each). Trimming left V 6 bases short and J 2 bases short, with 23 bases between. Looked up from germline, CDR1 is SGHDT and CDR2 is YYEEEE. The CDR3 covers 17 residues. As DNA, the CDR3 is TGTGCCAGCACTACTCTCGGAGGGGGAGAAGGGCAAGAGACCCAGTACTTC. Translating it yields CASTTLGGGEGQETQYF.

The V call is TRBV6-1, the J call TRBJ2-3; 8 bases are a match to TRBD2. Germline V gives CDR1 MNHNS, CDR2 SASEGT. J was trimmed by 0 bases and V by 2 bases; bases with no gene match: 1. The CDR3 length is 15 residues. CDR3 loop: CASSEIAGSTDTQYF. DNA of the CDR3: TGTGCCAGCAGTGAAATAGCGGGGAGCACAGATACGCAGTATTTT.

This clone was picked up a small number of times. The rearrangement links TRBV7-9 to TRBJ1-2; possible D gene TRBD1, 5 bases. The CDR3 contains 14 residues. Per the germline V gene, CDR1 is SEHNR and CDR2 is FQNEAQ (reference sequence). V was clipped by 1 base and J by 8 bases, with 14 bases between them. The CDR3 nucleotides are TGTGCCAGCAGCTTAGATTATTGGGGCGACGGCTACACCTTC. As protein: CASSLDYWGDGYTF.

The chain uses TRBV5-1 and TRBJ1-2, with TRBD1 matching over 10 bases. Germline-derived CDR1 and CDR2 are SGHRS and YFSETQ. The CDR3 extends over 15 amino acids. J was trimmed by 2 bases and V by 4 bases; bases with no gene match: 5. The DNA of the CDR3 is TGCGCCAGCAGCCGGGACAGGGGATCCAACTATGGCTACACCTTC. Its translation: CASSRDRGSNYGYTF.

The rearrangement uses TRBV6-4 and TRBJ1-5; D perhaps matches TRBD1 (5 bases). V lost 5 bases to trimming and J lost 6 bases, with 11 bases between them. CDR1 is MRHNA and CDR2 is SNTAGT in the germline V gene. The CDR3 sequence is 13 residues long. The CDR3 is CASSSRGGQPQHF. For the CDR3, the DNA is TGTGCCAGCAGTTCACGCGGGGGTCAGCCCCAGCATTTT.

This clone was recorded once. J is TRBJ2-1 and V is TRBV18; TRBD2 aligns across 12 bases. CDR3 length: 15 residues. J gave up 7 bases and V 6 bases, and 7 bases lay outside the gene matches. From germline, CDR1 is KGHSH and CDR2 LQKENI. CDR3 protein: CASSQSSGRVNEQFF. The CDR3 nucleotides read TGTGCCAGCTCGCAATCTAGCGGGAGGGTGAATGAGCAGTTCTTC.

This chain links TRBV5-4 with TRBJ2-7; unclear D gene. The CDR3 loop spans 13 amino acids. Trimming took off 1 base at V and 2 bases at J, with 7 bases between the two ends. Germline values: CDR1 SGHNT, CDR2 YYREEE (reference sequence). CDR3 amino acids: CASSLRPAYEQYF. CDR3 DNA: TGTGCCAGCAGCTTGCGTCCGGCCTACGAGCAGTACTTC.

The chain employs TRBV2 and TRBJ2-5, with D perhaps matching TRBD2 (6 bases). The CDR3 loop spans 13 amino acids. The germline CDR1 and CDR2 sequences are SNHLY and FYNNEI. Trimming took 3 bases from V and 3 from J, leaving 8 bases between them. CDR3 nucleotides: TGTGCCAGCAGTGATCGCGGGGAAGAGACCCAGTACTTC. Translating gives CASSDRGEETQYF.

In its sample, this clone was seen a few times. The gene calls are TRBV6-1 and TRBJ2-6; 8 nucleotides agree with TRBD1. The CDR3 runs to 18 residues. Germline CDR1 reads MNHNS; CDR2 reads SASEGT. J was trimmed by 0 bases and V by 3 bases; bases with no gene match: 7. CDR3 nucleotide sequence: TGTGCCAGCAGTGATCGCAGGGGGCGCCCCTCTGGGGCCAACGTCCTGACTTTC. Its protein is CASSDRRGRPSGANVLTF.

The genes are TRBV7-2 and TRBJ2-7; no firm D call. The CDR3 is 12 amino acids. The germline gives CDR1 SGHTA, CDR2 FQGNSA. V shed 0 bases and J shed 4 bases, with 4 bases lying between them. The CDR3 region has the DNA TGTGCCAGCAGCTTAGCGCTTTACGAGCAGTACTTC. It codes for CASSLALYEQYF.